Detailed here is one T cell receptor beta chain. The target of this receptor is not known. No base quality values were provided; no much bigger clone lies one nucleotide off. This sample is part of a study of early stage breast cancer tumors (dated by TCRdb to between 2016 and 2019). In terms of the full investigation: Of the 16 invasive breast tumors, approximately 11 were found to be estrogen receptor-positive, progesterone receptor-positive and HER2-negative. A read coverage of roughly 10-fold per sample was achieved on average. About 65% of the 12 ER+/PR+/HER2- tumors were invasive ductal carcinomas, while the other four were invasive lobular carcinomas. The samples as a whole yielded some 2,500,000 detected templates, corresponding to roughly 1.1 million unique clonotypes. Here is what the overall study found, with its caveats: The small cohort size prevented analysis by tumor subtype. Roughly 2.5-fold higher T cell density and higher clonality were observed in tumors than in adjacent normal breast tissue. Enriched TCRB sequences shared across patients were mostly commonly generated sequences, unlikely to play an important role in the tumor microenvironment. Bulk genomic DNA sequencing of unsorted cells missed chain pairing and functional markers such as CD4, CD8 and FOXP3. Repertoires from blood and normal breast were more alike than repertoires from blood and tumor, and in about 90% of the 16 patients, comparing each tissue with blood separated tumor from normal.

Each sample was amplified as two independent genomic DNA replicates: around 0.45 ug for blood and approximately 1.5 ug for tumor or normal breast. Following the manufacturer's instructions, the ImmunoSeq Intro kit was used to carry out TCRB sequencing on genomic DNA. For absolute quantification, the roughly 31-cycle multiplex PCR included proprietary primers along with spike-in control sequences. An 87-bp fragment spanning the CDR3 and flanking V and J genes was sequenced with single-end 150-bp reads. Each lane of an Illumina MiSeq running version 3.0 chemistry carried seven multiplexed samples, with two replicates apiece. From the authors' description of their analysis: Raw data were processed by the vendor's proprietary pipeline, with both replicates merged into one result per sample. Productive rearrangements sharing the V-gene family, CDR3 amino acid sequence and J-gene segment were defined as clonotypes. To compute clonality, the normalized Shannon entropy (Pielou evenness) of TCRB abundances was subtracted from 1. To estimate T cell density, the total number of templates was divided by the number of input cells, which was inferred from the amount of DNA input. Recon was used with default parameters to estimate total repertoire diversity and clonality. Clonotypes with over 0.1% abundance in tumor and at least 32-fold higher abundance in tumor than in normal breast were defined as tumor-enriched. TCRdb provides this immuneACCESS table in a form limited to in-frame rearrangements. Some clones are lacking; in checked studies, under half of them reflect an unresolved V gene, and why the rest are absent is not known. V and J calls and clone size are as listed in that table; D and trimming were resolved from the DNA. The sample table contains fewer than 90,000 clones; only one count was recorded for more than 65% of them. Under 4% of the sample is taken by the ten largest.

Inclusive of the bounding cysteine and phenylalanine, the CDR3 is 15 residues long. Of all the DNA, just the CDR3 is kept, 45 bases in frame from base 1. CDR1 and CDR2 (SNHLY, FYNNEI) derive from the germline V gene. Here V drops 6 bases and J drops 0 bases, and the junction holds 4 bases not matched to any gene. The study profiled bulk TCR beta-chain repertoires in matched peripheral blood, tumor and adjacent normal breast tissue taken from approximately 15 patients with early-stage breast cancer. Before surgery, roughly 5-10 mL of whole blood was collected in EDTA tubes and processed within 2 hours. Ficoll-Paque centrifugation in SepMate-50 tubes was used to isolate peripheral blood mononuclear cells. For storage in liquid nitrogen, PBMCs were cryopreserved as aliquots of about 1.7 to 4.5 million cells in around 90% FBS with around 10% DMSO. The Qiagen AllPrep DNA/RNA Mini kit was used for genomic DNA extraction.

This TCR was sampled from a person aged 55-75 years with breast cancer. The sample consisted of blood. This chain is built from TRBV2 and TRBJ2-3; 9 bases in the junction line up with TRBD2. Here is the DNA: TGTGCCAGCAGAGGACTAGCGCTGAGCACAGATACGCAGTATTTT. This encodes CASRGLALSTDTQYF.